This TCR beta chain was profiled in a study of blood T cell repertoires in COVID-19. The overall study: Whether acute or convalescent, the COVID-19 samples came from the United States, Italy and Spain. In each case, the material was cDNA or gDNA derived from T cells, B-cell-depleted T cells, or PBMCs.

Trimming stripped 2 bases from V and 6 bases from J, with 17 bases between. The V gene's germline CDR1 is MNHEY and CDR2 SVGAGI. The CDR3 covers 15 residues. This clone has a handful of counts. Authors' data handling: Quantification of nucleated cells was approximated via reference gene primer amplification. Generated by immunoSEQ multiplex PCR, the TCRdb table keeps only in-frame clones and is missing some. That table furnishes V, J and clone size, whereas the DNA furnished D and trimming. The table has under 250,000 clones, 80% to 90% seen once. This receptor was identified in a man between 40 and 49 years old with active or convalescent COVID-19. This rearrangement joins TRBV6-5 to TRBJ2-7, with D possibly TRBD2 on 6 matching bases. The source material was peripheral blood. As DNA, the CDR3 is TGTGCCAGCAGTTACGGCTTCGGGACTTCTCTCGAGCAGTACTTC. Its translation: CASSYGFGTSLEQYF.